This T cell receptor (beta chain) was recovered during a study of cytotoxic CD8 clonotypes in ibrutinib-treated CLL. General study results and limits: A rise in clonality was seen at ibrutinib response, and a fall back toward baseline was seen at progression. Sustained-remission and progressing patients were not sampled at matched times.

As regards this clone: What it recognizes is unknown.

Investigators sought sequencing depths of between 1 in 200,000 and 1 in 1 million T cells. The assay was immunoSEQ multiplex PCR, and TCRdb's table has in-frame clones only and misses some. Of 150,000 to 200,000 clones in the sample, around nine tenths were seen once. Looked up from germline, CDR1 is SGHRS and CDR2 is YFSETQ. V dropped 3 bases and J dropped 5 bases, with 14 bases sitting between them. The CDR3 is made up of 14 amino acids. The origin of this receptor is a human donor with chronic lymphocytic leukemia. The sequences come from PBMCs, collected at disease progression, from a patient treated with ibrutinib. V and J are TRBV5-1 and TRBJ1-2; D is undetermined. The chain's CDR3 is CASSSAGDLYGYTF. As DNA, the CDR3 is TGCGCCAGCAGCTCGGCGGGAGATTTATATGGCTACACCTTC.